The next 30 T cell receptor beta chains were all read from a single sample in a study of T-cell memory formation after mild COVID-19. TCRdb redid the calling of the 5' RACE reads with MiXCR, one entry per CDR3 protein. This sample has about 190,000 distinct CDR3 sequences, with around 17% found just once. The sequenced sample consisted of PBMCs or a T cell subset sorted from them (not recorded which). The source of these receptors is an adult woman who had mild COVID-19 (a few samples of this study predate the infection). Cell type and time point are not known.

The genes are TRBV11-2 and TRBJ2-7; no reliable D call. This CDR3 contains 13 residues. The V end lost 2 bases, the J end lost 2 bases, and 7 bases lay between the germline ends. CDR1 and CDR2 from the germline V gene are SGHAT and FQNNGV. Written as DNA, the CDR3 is TGTGCCAGCAGCTTATTTGTACCCTACGAGCAGTACTTC. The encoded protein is CASSLFVPYEQYF. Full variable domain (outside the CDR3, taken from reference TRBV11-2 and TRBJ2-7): EAGVAQSPRYKIIEKRQSVAFWCNPISGHATLYWYQQILGQGPKLLIQFQNNGVVDDSQLPKDRFSAERLKGVDSTLKIQPAKLEDSAVYLCASSLFVPYEQYFGPGTRLTVT.

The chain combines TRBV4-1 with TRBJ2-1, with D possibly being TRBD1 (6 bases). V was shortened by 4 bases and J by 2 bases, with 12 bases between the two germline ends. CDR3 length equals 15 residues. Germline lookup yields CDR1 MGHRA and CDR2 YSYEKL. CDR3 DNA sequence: TGCGCCAGCAGCCCAGGGGTCGGGGCCTACAATGAGCAGTTCTTC. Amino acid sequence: CASSPGVGAYNEQFF.

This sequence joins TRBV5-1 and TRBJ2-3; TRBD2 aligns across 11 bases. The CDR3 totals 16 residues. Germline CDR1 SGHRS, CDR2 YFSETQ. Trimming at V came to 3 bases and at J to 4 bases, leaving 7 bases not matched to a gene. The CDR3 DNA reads TGCGCCAGCAGCTCCCATAGCGGGGGGGCGGCAGATACGCAGTATTTT. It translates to CASSSHSGGAADTQYF.

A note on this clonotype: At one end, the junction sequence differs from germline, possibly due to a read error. In DNA, the CDR3 is TGTGCCAGCAGCCTACAGGGGGCTTCAAACACCTTATATTTT. Translated, it gives CASSLQGASNTLYF. The chain recombines TRBV7-8 with TRBJ1-3, with 9 positions matching TRBD1. Germline CDR1 SGHVS, CDR2 FQNEAQ. The CDR3 contains 14 residues.

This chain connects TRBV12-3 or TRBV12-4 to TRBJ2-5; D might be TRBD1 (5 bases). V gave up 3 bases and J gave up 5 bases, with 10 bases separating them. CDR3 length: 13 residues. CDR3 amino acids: CASSFGATETQYF. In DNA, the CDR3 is TGTGCCAGCAGTTTTGGGGCCACGGAGACCCAGTACTTC.

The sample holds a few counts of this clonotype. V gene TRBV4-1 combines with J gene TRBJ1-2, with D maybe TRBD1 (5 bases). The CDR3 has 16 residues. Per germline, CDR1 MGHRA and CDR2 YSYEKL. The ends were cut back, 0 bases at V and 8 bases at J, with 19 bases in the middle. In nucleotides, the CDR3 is TGCGCCAGCAGCCAAGAAGGGAGGGGACGAGCGGGCGGCTACACCTTC. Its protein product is CASSQEGRGRAGGYTF.

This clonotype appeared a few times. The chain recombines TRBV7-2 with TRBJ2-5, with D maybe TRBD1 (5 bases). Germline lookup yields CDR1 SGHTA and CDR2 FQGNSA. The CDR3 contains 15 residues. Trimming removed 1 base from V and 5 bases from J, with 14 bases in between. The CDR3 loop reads CASSLGGRVDETQYF. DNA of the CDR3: TGTGCCAGCAGCTTAGGGGGCAGGGTCGACGAGACCCAGTACTTC.

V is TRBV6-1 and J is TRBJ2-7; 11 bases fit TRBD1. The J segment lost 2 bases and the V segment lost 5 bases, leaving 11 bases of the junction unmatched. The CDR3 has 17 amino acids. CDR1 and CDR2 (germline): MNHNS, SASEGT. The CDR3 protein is CASSLLPPGQGAYEQYF. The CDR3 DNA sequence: TGTGCCAGCAGTCTATTACCCCCGGGACAGGGGGCCTACGAGCAGTACTTC.

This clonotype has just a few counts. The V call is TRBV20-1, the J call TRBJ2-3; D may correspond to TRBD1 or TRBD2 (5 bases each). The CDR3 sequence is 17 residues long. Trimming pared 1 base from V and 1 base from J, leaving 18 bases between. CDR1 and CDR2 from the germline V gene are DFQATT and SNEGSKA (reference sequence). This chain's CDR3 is CSARVWARGAGTDTQYF. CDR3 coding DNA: TGCAGTGCTAGAGTTTGGGCTCGGGGCGCAGGCACAGATACGCAGTATTTT.

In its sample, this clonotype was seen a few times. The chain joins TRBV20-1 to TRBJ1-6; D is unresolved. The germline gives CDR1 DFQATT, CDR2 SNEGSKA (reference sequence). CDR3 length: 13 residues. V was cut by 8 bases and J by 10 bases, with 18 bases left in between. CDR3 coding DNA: TGCAGTTCGACGGGAGGGAACGACTCACCCCTCCACTTT. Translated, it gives CSSTGGNDSPLHF.

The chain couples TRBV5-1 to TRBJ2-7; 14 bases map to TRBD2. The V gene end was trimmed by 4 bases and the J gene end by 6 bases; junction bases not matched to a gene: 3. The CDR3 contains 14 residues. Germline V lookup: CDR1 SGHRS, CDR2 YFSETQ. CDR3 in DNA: TGCGCCAGCAGCCCCGGGACTAGCGGGGGCGAGCAGTACTTC. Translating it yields CASSPGTSGGEQYF.

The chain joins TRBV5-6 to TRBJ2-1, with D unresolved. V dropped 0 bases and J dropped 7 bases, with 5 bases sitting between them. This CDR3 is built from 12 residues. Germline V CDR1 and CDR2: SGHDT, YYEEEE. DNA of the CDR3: TGTGCCAGCAGCTTGGACCAGAATGAGCAGTTCTTC. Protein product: CASSLDQNEQFF. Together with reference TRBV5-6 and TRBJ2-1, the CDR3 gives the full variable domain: DAGVTQSPTHLIKTRGQQVTLRCSPKSGHDTVSWYQQALGQGPQFIFQYYEEEERQRGNFPDRFSGHQFPNYSSELNVNALLLGDSALYLCASSLDQNEQFFGPGTRLTVL.

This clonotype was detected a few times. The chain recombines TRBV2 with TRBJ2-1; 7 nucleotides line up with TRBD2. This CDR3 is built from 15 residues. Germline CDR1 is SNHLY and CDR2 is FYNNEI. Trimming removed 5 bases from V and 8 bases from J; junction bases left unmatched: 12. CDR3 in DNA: TGTGCCAGCAGTCGCGGGAGAGGTTTTGGCGATGAGCAGTTCTTC. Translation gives CASSRGRGFGDEQFF.

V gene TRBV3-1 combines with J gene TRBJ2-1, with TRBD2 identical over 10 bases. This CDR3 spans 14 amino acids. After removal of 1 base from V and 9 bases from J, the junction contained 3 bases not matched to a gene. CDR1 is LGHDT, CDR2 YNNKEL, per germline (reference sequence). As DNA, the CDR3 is TGTGCCAGCAGCCAAGCGCCTAGCGGGGGTGAGCAGTTCTTC. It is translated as CASSQAPSGGEQFF.

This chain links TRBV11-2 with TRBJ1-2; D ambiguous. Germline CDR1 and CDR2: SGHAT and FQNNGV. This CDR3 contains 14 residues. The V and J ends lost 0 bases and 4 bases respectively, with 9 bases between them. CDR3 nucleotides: TGTGCCAGCAGCTTAGAGTCAAGTACCTATGGCTACACCTTC. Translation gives CASSLESSTYGYTF.

CDR3 protein: CASSLKGVNTEAFF. In DNA, the CDR3 is TGCGCCAGCAGCTTGAAGGGGGTGAACACTGAAGCTTTCTTT. The rearrangement joins TRBV5-1 to TRBJ1-1, with D perhaps matching TRBD1 (6 bases). The CDR3 loop spans 14 amino acids. Germline CDR1 and CDR2: SGHRS and YFSETQ. Trimming cost V 1 base and J 0 bases, with 7 bases left between them.

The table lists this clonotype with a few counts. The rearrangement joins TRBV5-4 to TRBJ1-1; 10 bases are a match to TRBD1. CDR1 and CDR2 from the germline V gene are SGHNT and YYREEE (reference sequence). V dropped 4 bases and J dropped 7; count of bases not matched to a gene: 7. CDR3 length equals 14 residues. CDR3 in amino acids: CASSPAGQGVEAFF. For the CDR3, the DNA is TGTGCCAGCAGCCCCGCCGGACAGGGGGTTGAAGCTTTCTTT.

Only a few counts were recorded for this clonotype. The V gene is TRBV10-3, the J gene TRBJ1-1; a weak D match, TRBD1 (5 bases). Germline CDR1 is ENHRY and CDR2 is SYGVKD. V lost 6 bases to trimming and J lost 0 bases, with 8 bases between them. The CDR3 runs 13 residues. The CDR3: CAIRDSVNTEAFF. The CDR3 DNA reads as TGTGCCATCAGAGACAGTGTGAACACTGAAGCTTTCTTT.

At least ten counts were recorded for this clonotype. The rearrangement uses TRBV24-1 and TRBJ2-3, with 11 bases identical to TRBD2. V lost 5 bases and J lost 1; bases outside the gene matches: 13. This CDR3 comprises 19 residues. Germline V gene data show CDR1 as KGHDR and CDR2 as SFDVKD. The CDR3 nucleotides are TGTGCCACCAGTGGTACCGGGACTAGCGGCCCCGTGCGCACAGATACGCAGTATTTT. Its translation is CATSGTGTSGPVRTDTQYF.

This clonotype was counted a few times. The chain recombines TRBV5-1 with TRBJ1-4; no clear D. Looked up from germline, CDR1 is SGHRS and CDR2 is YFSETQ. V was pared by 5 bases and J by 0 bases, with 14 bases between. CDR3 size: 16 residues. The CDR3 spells CASRIDGSATNEKLFF. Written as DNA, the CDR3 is TGCGCCAGCAGAATCGACGGTAGTGCAACTAATGAAAAACTGTTTTTT.

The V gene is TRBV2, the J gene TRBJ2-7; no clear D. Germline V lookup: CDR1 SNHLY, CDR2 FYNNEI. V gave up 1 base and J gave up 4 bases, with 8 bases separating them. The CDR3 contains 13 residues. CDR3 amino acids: CASSEGARYEQYF. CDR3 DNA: TGTGCCAGCAGTGAAGGCGCCCGTTACGAGCAGTACTTC.

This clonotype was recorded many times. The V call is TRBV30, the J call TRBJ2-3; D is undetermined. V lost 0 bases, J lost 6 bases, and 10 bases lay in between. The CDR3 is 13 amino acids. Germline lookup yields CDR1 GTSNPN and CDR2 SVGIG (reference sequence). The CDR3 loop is CAWSVRIRDTQYF. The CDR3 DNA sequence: TGTGCCTGGAGTGTACGTATCAGGGATACGCAGTATTTT.

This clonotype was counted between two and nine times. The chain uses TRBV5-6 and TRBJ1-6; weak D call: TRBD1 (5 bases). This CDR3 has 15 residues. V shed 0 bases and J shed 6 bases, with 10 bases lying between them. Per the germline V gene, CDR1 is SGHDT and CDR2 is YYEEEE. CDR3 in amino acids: CASSLGATANSPLHF. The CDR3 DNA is TGTGCCAGCAGCTTGGGTGCGACAGCTAATTCACCCCTCCACTTT.

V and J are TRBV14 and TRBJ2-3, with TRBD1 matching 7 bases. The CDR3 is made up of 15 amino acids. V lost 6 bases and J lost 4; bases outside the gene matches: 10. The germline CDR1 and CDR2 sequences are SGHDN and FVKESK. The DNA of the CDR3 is TGTGCCAGCAGACCACAGGGGATTGGGGCAGATACGCAGTATTTT. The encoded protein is CASRPQGIGADTQYF. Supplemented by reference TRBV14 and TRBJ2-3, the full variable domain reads EAGVTQFPSHSVIEKGQTVTLRCDPISGHDNLYWYRRVMGKEIKFLLHFVKESKQDESGMPNNRFLAERTGGTYSTLKVQPAELEDSGVYFCASRPQGIGADTQYFGPGTRLTVL.

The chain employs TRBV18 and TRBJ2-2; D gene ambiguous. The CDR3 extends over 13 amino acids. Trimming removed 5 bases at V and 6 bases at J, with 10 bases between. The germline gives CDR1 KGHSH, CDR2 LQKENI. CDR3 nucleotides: TGTGCCAGCTCAACAAGGAGTCCCGGGGAGCTGTTTTTT. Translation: CASSTRSPGELFF.

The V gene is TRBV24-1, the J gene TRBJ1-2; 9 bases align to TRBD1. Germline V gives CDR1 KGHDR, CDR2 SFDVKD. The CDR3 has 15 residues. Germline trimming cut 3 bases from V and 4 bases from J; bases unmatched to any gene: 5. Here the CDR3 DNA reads TGTGCCACCAGTGATCGGACAGGGGCCATCTATGGCTACACCTTC. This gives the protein CATSDRTGAIYGYTF.

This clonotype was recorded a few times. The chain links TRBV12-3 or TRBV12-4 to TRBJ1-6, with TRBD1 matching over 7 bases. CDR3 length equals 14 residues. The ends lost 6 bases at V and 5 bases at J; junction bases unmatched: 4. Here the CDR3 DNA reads TGTGCCAGCAGCTCCGGGACAGATAATTCACCCCTCCACTTT. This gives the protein CASSSGTDNSPLHF.

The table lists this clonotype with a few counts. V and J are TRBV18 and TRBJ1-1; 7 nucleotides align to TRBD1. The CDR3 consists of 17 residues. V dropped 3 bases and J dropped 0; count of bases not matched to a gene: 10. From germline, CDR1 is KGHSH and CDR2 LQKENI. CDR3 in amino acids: CASSPRQGVVLNTEAFF. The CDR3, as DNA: TGTGCCAGCTCACCGCGACAGGGAGTCGTCCTGAACACTGAAGCTTTCTTT.

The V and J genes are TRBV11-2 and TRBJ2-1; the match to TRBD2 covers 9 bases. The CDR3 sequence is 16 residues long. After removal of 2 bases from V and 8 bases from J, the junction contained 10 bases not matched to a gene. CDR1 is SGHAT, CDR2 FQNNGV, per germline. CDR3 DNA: TGTGCCAGCAGCTTACGAGCGGGGGGCCCCTGGTATGAGCAGTTCTTC. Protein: CASSLRAGGPWYEQFF.

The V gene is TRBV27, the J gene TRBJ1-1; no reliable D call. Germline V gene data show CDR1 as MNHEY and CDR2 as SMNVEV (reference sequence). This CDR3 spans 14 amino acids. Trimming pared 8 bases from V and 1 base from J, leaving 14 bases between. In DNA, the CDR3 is TGTGCCAGCCATAATACTCCGGGGAACACTGAAGCTTTCTTT. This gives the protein CASHNTPGNTEAFF.